The rows below give T cell receptor beta chains drawn from one sample of a study of spatial heterogeneity in lung cancer. TCRdb reprocessed the 5' RACE reads with MiXCR, giving one entry per CDR3 protein. Among around 110,000 distinct CDR3 sequences listed, less than 15% were seen once. Sequenced material: PBMCs, taken at follow-up. The receptors derive from a male donor with early-stage non-small cell lung cancer. Both conserved end residues are part of each CDR3. The order of the fields is V gene, D gene, clone size, J gene, CDR3 DNA, CDR3 protein. D genes are given only for firm matches. The size of a clone is reported for some rows only, either as once, few or many, or as a class for expanded clones.

V gene: TRBV24-1
D gene: TRBD1
clone size: few
J gene: TRBJ2-7
CDR3 DNA: TGTGCCACCAGTGATCCGCGGGACAGGGGGCACGAGCAGTACTTC
CDR3 protein: CATSDPRDRGHEQYF

V gene: TRBV6-2/TRBV6-3
D gene: -
clone size: few
J gene: TRBJ1-4
CDR3 DNA: TGTGCCAGCAGTTACTTCTTAGGAACTGGGACTAATGAAAAACTGTTTTTT
CDR3 protein: CASSYFLGTGTNEKLFF

V gene: TRBV7-9
D gene: -
clone size: few
J gene: TRBJ1-4
CDR3 DNA: TGTGCCAGCAGATCGGACAGTTTTGGAAAACTGTTTTTT
CDR3 protein: CASRSDSFGKLFF

V gene: TRBV7-9
D gene: -
clone size: -
J gene: TRBJ1-3
CDR3 DNA: TGTGCCAGCAGCTTATCACTCTCTGGAAACACCATATATTTT
CDR3 protein: CASSLSLSGNTIYF

V gene: TRBV9
D gene: TRBD1
clone size: few
J gene: TRBJ2-1
CDR3 DNA: TGTGCCAGCAGCTTGACAGGGTCCTACAATGAGCAGTTCTTC
CDR3 protein: CASSLTGSYNEQFF

V gene: TRBV7-3
D gene: TRBD1
clone size: many
J gene: TRBJ1-1
CDR3 DNA: TGTGCCAGCAGCACTTCGGGACAGGCGAACACTGAAGCTTTCTTT
CDR3 protein: CASSTSGQANTEAFF

V gene: TRBV7-9
D gene: TRBD1
clone size: many
J gene: TRBJ2-6
CDR3 DNA: TGTGCCAGCAGCTCCCGGGACAGACCTCTTGGGGCCAACGTCCTGACTTTC
CDR3 protein: CASSSRDRPLGANVLTF

V gene: TRBV7-2
D gene: -
clone size: -
J gene: TRBJ1-2
CDR3 DNA: TGTGCCAGCAGTCCGGGACGGCAGATGAACTATGGCTACACCTTC
CDR3 protein: CASSPGRQMNYGYTF

V gene: TRBV7-3
D gene: -
clone size: few
J gene: TRBJ2-1
CDR3 DNA: TGTGCCAGCAGCTTATCTGGTTCCTACAATGAGCAGTTCTTC
CDR3 protein: CASSLSGSYNEQFF

V gene: TRBV29-1
D gene: TRBD1
clone size: many
J gene: TRBJ2-7
CDR3 DNA: TGCAGCGTGAACCGGGACAGCCCATACGAGCAGTACTTC
CDR3 protein: CSVNRDSPYEQYF

V gene: TRBV4-3
D gene: -
clone size: -
J gene: TRBJ1-3
CDR3 DNA: TGCGCCAGCAGCCGTGGTGGGCAGGTTGGAAACACCATATATTTT
CDR3 protein: CASSRGGQVGNTIYF

V gene: TRBV5-1
D gene: TRBD1
clone size: few
J gene: TRBJ2-3
CDR3 DNA: TGCGCCAGCAGTTTCTGGGACAGGGACACAGATACGCAGTATTTT
CDR3 protein: CASSFWDRDTDTQYF

V gene: TRBV29-1
D gene: -
clone size: -
J gene: TRBJ2-1
CDR3 DNA: TGCAGCGGTGGGGCAGCGGGCGCGGCCTACAATGAGCAGTTCTTC
CDR3 protein: CSGGAAGAAYNEQFF

V gene: TRBV10-2
D gene: -
clone size: -
J gene: TRBJ2-3
CDR3 DNA: TGCGCCAGCAGTGAGGGTCAGGGTCCAGATACGCAGTATTTT
CDR3 protein: CASSEGQGPDTQYF

V gene: TRBV4-1
D gene: -
clone size: -
J gene: TRBJ1-5
CDR3 DNA: TGCGCCAGCAGTCTAACTGCTGGGGAAACCCAGCATTTT
CDR3 protein: CASSLTAGETQHF

V gene: TRBV9
D gene: -
clone size: many
J gene: TRBJ1-1
CDR3 DNA: TGTGCCAGCAGCGTCGCAGCCCAGAACACTGAAGCTTTCTTT
CDR3 protein: CASSVAAQNTEAFF

V gene: TRBV7-3
D gene: TRBD2
clone size: few
J gene: TRBJ2-7
CDR3 DNA: TGTGCCAGCAGCTCACTAGCGGGGGGCCCGCAGTACTTC
CDR3 protein: CASSSLAGGPQYF

V gene: TRBV11-2
D gene: TRBD1
clone size: -
J gene: TRBJ2-5
CDR3 DNA: TGTGCCAGCAGCCTCCGGACAGGGGGAAAGACCCAGTACTTC
CDR3 protein: CASSLRTGGKTQYF

V gene: TRBV30
D gene: -
clone size: many
J gene: TRBJ1-6
CDR3 DNA: TGTGCCTGGATGAACAGGGTGGACTCACCCCTCCACTTT
CDR3 protein: CAWMNRVDSPLHF

V gene: TRBV11-2
D gene: TRBD1
clone size: -
J gene: TRBJ1-2
CDR3 DNA: TGTGCCAGCAGCCGCTCGACAGGGGTCAACTATGGCTACACCTTC
CDR3 protein: CASSRSTGVNYGYTF

V gene: TRBV28
D gene: -
clone size: few
J gene: TRBJ2-7
CDR3 DNA: TGTGCCATCTCGAGACTTCCCGGATACGAGCAGTACTTC
CDR3 protein: CAISRLPGYEQYF

V gene: TRBV28
D gene: TRBD1
clone size: many
J gene: TRBJ1-5
CDR3 DNA: TGTGCCAGCAGTTTCCCGGACAGGGGCAATCAGCCCCAGCATTTT
CDR3 protein: CASSFPDRGNQPQHF

V gene: TRBV28
D gene: -
clone size: few
J gene: TRBJ1-1
CDR3 DNA: TGTGCCAGCAGTTCGTCGACACTGCTGAACACTGAAGCTTTCTTT
CDR3 protein: CASSSSTLLNTEAFF

V gene: TRBV6-5
D gene: -
clone size: many
J gene: TRBJ2-1
CDR3 DNA: TGTGCCAGCAGTTACTCGCCAGGGTACAATGAGCAGTTCTTC
CDR3 protein: CASSYSPGYNEQFF

V gene: TRBV5-8
D gene: -
clone size: few
J gene: TRBJ1-5
CDR3 DNA: TGTGCCAGCAGCTTGAAATGGGGAGGCAATCAGCCCCAGCATTTT
CDR3 protein: CASSLKWGGNQPQHF

V gene: TRBV6-2/TRBV6-3
D gene: -
clone size: many
J gene: TRBJ2-7
CDR3 DNA: TGTGCCAGCAGGAACCCGTCTCCCGGGGGAAGCTCCTACGAGCAGTACTTC
CDR3 protein: CASRNPSPGGSSYEQYF

V gene: TRBV25-1
D gene: -
clone size: -
J gene: TRBJ2-5
CDR3 DNA: TGTGCCAGCAGTGAATTAAGGGGACGGGGCCAAGAGACCCAGTACTTC
CDR3 protein: CASSELRGRGQETQYF

V gene: TRBV27
D gene: TRBD2
clone size: -
J gene: TRBJ2-1
CDR3 DNA: TGTGCCAGCAGTCGACTAGCGGGGGTTTCGAGCTCCTACAATGAGCAGTTCTTC
CDR3 protein: CASSRLAGVSSSYNEQFF

V gene: TRBV7-8
D gene: TRBD1
clone size: few
J gene: TRBJ2-1
CDR3 DNA: TGTGCCAGCAGCCCCAGGACAGGGGGCGCGGGACCCTACAATGAGCAGTTCTTC
CDR3 protein: CASSPRTGGAGPYNEQFF

V gene: TRBV4-1
D gene: TRBD2
clone size: few
J gene: TRBJ2-1
CDR3 DNA: TGCGCCAGCAGCCGAGAGACTAGCGGCCCCTACAATGAGCAGTTCTTC
CDR3 protein: CASSRETSGPYNEQFF

V gene: TRBV20-1
D gene: TRBD2
clone size: many
J gene: TRBJ2-3
CDR3 DNA: TGCAGTGCTAGCCAGCGGGGGGGAGGAGATACGCAGTATTTT
CDR3 protein: CSASQRGGGDTQYF

V gene: TRBV20-1
D gene: -
clone size: -
J gene: TRBJ1-6
CDR3 DNA: TGCAGTGCTAGCCCGGATTATAATTCACCCCTCCACTTT
CDR3 protein: CSASPDYNSPLHF

V gene: TRBV5-1
D gene: -
clone size: many
J gene: TRBJ2-1
CDR3 DNA: TGCGCCAGCAGCGGAGGGGACCTCCGGATCAATGAGCAGTTCTTC
CDR3 protein: CASSGGDLRINEQFF

V gene: TRBV11-2
D gene: -
clone size: -
J gene: TRBJ2-3
CDR3 DNA: TGTGCCAGCAGCTTAGATCAGGATACGCAGTATTTT
CDR3 protein: CASSLDQDTQYF

V gene: TRBV5-1
D gene: -
clone size: few
J gene: TRBJ1-3
CDR3 DNA: TGCGCCAGCAGCTTGGAGGGGCGCAACTCTGGAAACACCATATATTTT
CDR3 protein: CASSLEGRNSGNTIYF

V gene: TRBV9
D gene: TRBD1
clone size: -
J gene: TRBJ2-7
CDR3 DNA: TGTGCCAGCAGCGCAACCGGGACAGGGACCTTATACTTC
CDR3 protein: CASSATGTGTLYF

V gene: TRBV5-1
D gene: TRBD2
clone size: -
J gene: TRBJ2-1
CDR3 DNA: TGCGCCAGCAGCGCGACTAGCGGGGGATTTTCCTACAATGAGCAGTTCTTC
CDR3 protein: CASSATSGGFSYNEQFF

V gene: TRBV6-1
D gene: -
clone size: -
J gene: TRBJ2-4
CDR3 DNA: TGTGCCAGCAGTGACCCCTACGGGGGCTTAGCCAAAAACATTCAGTACTTC
CDR3 protein: CASSDPYGGLAKNIQYF

V gene: TRBV9
D gene: TRBD2
clone size: many
J gene: TRBJ2-5
CDR3 DNA: TGTGCCAGCAGCCCGCCGGGAGCGGGGGCTCTAGCAGAGACCCAGTACTTC
CDR3 protein: CASSPPGAGALAETQYF

V gene: TRBV5-1
D gene: TRBD1
clone size: few
J gene: TRBJ2-7
CDR3 DNA: TGCGCCAGCAGCCCGAGACAGGGTAGCTCCTACGAGCAGTACTTC
CDR3 protein: CASSPRQGSSYEQYF

V gene: TRBV11-2
D gene: -
clone size: -
J gene: TRBJ2-5
CDR3 DNA: TGTGCCAGCAGCACGGACAGACAGACCCAGTACTTC
CDR3 protein: CASSTDRQTQYF

V gene: TRBV10-3
D gene: TRBD1
clone size: few
J gene: TRBJ2-4
CDR3 DNA: TGTGCCATCAGTCCGGGACAGGGTGTAAACATTCAGTACTTC
CDR3 protein: CAISPGQGVNIQYF

V gene: TRBV28
D gene: TRBD2
clone size: many
J gene: TRBJ2-1
CDR3 DNA: TGTGCCAGCAGCTCGGGGAGGGTTTACAATGAGCAGTTCTTC
CDR3 protein: CASSSGRVYNEQFF

V gene: TRBV28
D gene: -
clone size: few
J gene: TRBJ2-5
CDR3 DNA: TGTGCCAGCAGTTGGGGGTACCAAGAGACCCAGTACTTC
CDR3 protein: CASSWGYQETQYF

V gene: TRBV27
D gene: TRBD2
clone size: many
J gene: TRBJ2-3
CDR3 DNA: TGTGCCAGCAGACCTTCGACTAGCGGGGGGGCGGTAGATACGCAGTATTTT
CDR3 protein: CASRPSTSGGAVDTQYF

V gene: TRBV10-3
D gene: TRBD1
clone size: many
J gene: TRBJ1-2
CDR3 DNA: TGTGCCATCAGTGAGCCGGGACAGGGGGCTTCGTATGGCTACACCTTC
CDR3 protein: CAISEPGQGASYGYTF

V gene: TRBV3-1
D gene: TRBD1
clone size: -
J gene: TRBJ1-2
CDR3 DNA: TGTGCCAGCAGCTCCGGACAGGGAAACGTTAACTATGGCTACACCTTC
CDR3 protein: CASSSGQGNVNYGYTF

V gene: TRBV21-1
D gene: -
clone size: few
J gene: TRBJ1-3
CDR3 DNA: TGTGCCAGCAGCCCCAGCTCCGGACAGGGACGCTCTGGAAACACCATATATTTT
CDR3 protein: CASSPSSGQGRSGNTIYF

V gene: TRBV20-1
D gene: -
clone size: -
J gene: TRBJ1-1
CDR3 DNA: TGCAGTGCTAGAGATGCGCGGGGAAGGGGCAATACTGAAGCTTTCTTT
CDR3 protein: CSARDARGRGNTEAFF

V gene: TRBV6-2/TRBV6-3
D gene: -
clone size: few
J gene: TRBJ1-1
CDR3 DNA: TGTGCCAGCACCAAAACAGGGAACACTGAAGCTTTCTTT
CDR3 protein: CASTKTGNTEAFF

V gene: TRBV18
D gene: TRBD2
clone size: -
J gene: TRBJ2-7
CDR3 DNA: TGTGCCAGCTCATATCCGGGACTAGCGGGGCTGAAATCTCCCTACGAGCAGTACTTC
CDR3 protein: CASSYPGLAGLKSPYEQYF

V gene: TRBV5-6
D gene: TRBD1
clone size: few
J gene: TRBJ2-3
CDR3 DNA: TGTGCCAGCAGCAGGCGACAGGGGGCAGCTAGCACAGATACGCAGTATTTT
CDR3 protein: CASSRRQGAASTDTQYF

V gene: TRBV5-1
D gene: -
clone size: many
J gene: TRBJ2-2
CDR3 DNA: TGCGCCAGCAGCCCGGGGGCCGGGGAGCTGTTTTTT
CDR3 protein: CASSPGAGELFF

V gene: TRBV18
D gene: -
clone size: few
J gene: TRBJ2-5
CDR3 DNA: TGTGCCAGCTCACCAAGCAGGGGGGAAGAGACCCAGTACTTC
CDR3 protein: CASSPSRGEETQYF

V gene: TRBV6-2/TRBV6-3
D gene: TRBD1
clone size: -
J gene: TRBJ2-1
CDR3 DNA: TGTGCCAGCAGTCGCCCGGGACAGGGTTACAATGAGCAGTTCTTC
CDR3 protein: CASSRPGQGYNEQFF

V gene: TRBV4-3
D gene: -
clone size: many
J gene: TRBJ1-5
CDR3 DNA: TGCGCCAGCAGCCAAGATCCCGGGGGAGGTCAGCCCCAGCATTTT
CDR3 protein: CASSQDPGGGQPQHF

V gene: TRBV20-1
D gene: -
clone size: many
J gene: TRBJ1-3
CDR3 DNA: TGCAGTGCTATGAGGAACTCTGGAAACACCATATATTTT
CDR3 protein: CSAMRNSGNTIYF

V gene: TRBV7-9
D gene: -
clone size: -
J gene: TRBJ1-1
CDR3 DNA: TGTGCCAGCATCCTGGATGGAGCGAACACTGAAGCTTTCTTT
CDR3 protein: CASILDGANTEAFF